Listed here are 27 T cell receptor beta chains from one sample, sequenced in a study of blood T cell repertoires in COVID-19. Produced via immunoSEQ multiplex PCR; TCRdb's table is partial and in-frame only. The table lists under 250,000 clones, 83% of them singletons. Material for sequencing was peripheral blood. The receptors shown here come from a human donor in a cohort sampled during active COVID-19.

This clone was counted a few times. The chain recombines TRBV7-9 with TRBJ1-6, with D maybe TRBD1 (6 bases). This CDR3 is 15 amino acids long. Germline V gene data show CDR1 as SEHNR and CDR2 as FQNEAQ (reference sequence). V was shortened by 1 base and J by 10 bases, with 14 bases between the two germline ends. CDR3 in amino acids: CASSLDGGRGSPLHF. The CDR3 nucleotides read TGTGCCAGCAGCTTAGACGGGGGGCGCGGGTCACCCCTCCACTTT.

The chain joins TRBV12-3 or TRBV12-4 to TRBJ1-2; no definite D call. The CDR3 loop spans 13 amino acids. Between the trimmed V and J ends, which lost 3 bases and 8 bases, there was a span of 13 bases. CDR3 region: CASSFDGMDGYTF. CDR3 nucleotide sequence: TGTGCCAGCAGTTTCGACGGGATGGACGGCTACACCTTC.

V gene TRBV5-4 combines with J gene TRBJ2-1; 10 bases match TRBD2. The CDR3 loop spans 16 amino acids. Germline values: CDR1 SGHNT, CDR2 YYREEE (reference sequence). V trimming: 0 bases; J trimming: 3 bases; junction bases outside the gene matches: 3. This CDR3 is CASSLGSGGLYNEQFF. DNA for the CDR3: TGTGCCAGCAGCTTGGGTAGCGGGGGGCTCTACAATGAGCAGTTCTTC.

The chain employs TRBV5-4 and TRBJ2-5; 9 bases line up with TRBD2. Germline lookup yields CDR1 SGHNT and CDR2 YYREEE (reference sequence). After removal of 6 bases from V and 2 bases from J, the junction contained 2 bases not matched to a gene. The CDR3 is made up of 13 amino acids. The CDR3 reads CASTLAGQETQYF. The CDR3 DNA reads as TGTGCCAGCACCCTAGCGGGACAAGAGACCCAGTACTTC.

The V gene is TRBV9, the J gene TRBJ2-1; 12 bases match TRBD1. Looked up from germline, CDR1 is SGDLS and CDR2 is YYNGEE. Losses at the gene ends were 5 bases for V and 7 bases for J; bases not matched to a gene: 13. CDR3 size: 17 residues. The CDR3 DNA is TGTGCCAGCAGTCGTATCCCCGGGACAGGGGGCAGGAATGAGCAGTTCTTC. This translates into CASSRIPGTGGRNEQFF. The whole variable domain, remainder taken from reference TRBV9 and TRBJ2-1, is DSGVTQTPKHLITATGQRVTLRCSPRSGDLSVYWYQQSLDQGLQFLIQYYNGEERAKGNILERFSAQQFPDLHSELNLSSLELGDSALYFCASSRIPGTGGRNEQFFGPGTRLTVL.

This clone was detected only once. This rearrangement joins TRBV2 to TRBJ1-2; D is perhaps TRBD1 (6 bases). Germline assignment: CDR1 SNHLY and CDR2 FYNNEI. V shed 2 bases and J shed 4 bases, with 14 bases lying between them. CDR3 length: 15 amino acids. CDR3 DNA: TGTGCCAGCAGTGAATATCAGGGGTTTCTCTATGGCTACACCTTC. Its protein product is CASSEYQGFLYGYTF.

Worth noting for this clone: It may be a read error: a sequence one base away is much more abundant. Other DNA variants within this sample encode the same CDR3. The CDR3 DNA sequence: TGTGCCAGCAGCGTATCGACAGCTAACTATGGCTACACCTTC. As protein: CASSVSTANYGYTF. V is TRBV9 and J is TRBJ1-2; the D gene is possibly TRBD1 (5 bases). This CDR3 has 14 residues. Germline CDR1 is SGDLS and CDR2 is YYNGEE. The germline V and J ends were trimmed by 1 base and 0 bases, with 7 bases remaining between them.

This clone was found once. This sequence joins TRBV27 and TRBJ2-5, with 7 bases matching TRBD2. Trimming removed 8 bases from V and 2 bases from J; junction bases left unmatched: 11. The length of the CDR3 is 15 residues. Germline V lookup: CDR1 MNHEY, CDR2 SMNVEV (reference sequence). The CDR3 protein is CASAGQGGYQETQYF. In DNA, the CDR3 is TGTGCCAGCGCTGGCCAGGGAGGGTATCAAGAGACCCAGTACTTC.

The V call is TRBV5-1, the J call TRBJ2-5; a possible D gene is TRBD2 (7 bases). Per germline, CDR1 SGHRS and CDR2 YFSETQ. CDR3 size: 13 residues. V was shortened by 3 bases and J by 6 bases, with 12 bases between the two germline ends. The CDR3 nucleotides are TGCGCCAGCAGCTCCTCGGGGGGCCAGACCCAGTACTTC. Residues: CASSSSGGQTQYF. Complete variable domain (other parts from reference TRBV5-1 and TRBJ2-5): KAGVTQTPRYLIKTRGQQVTLSCSPISGHRSVSWYQQTPGQGLQFLFEYFSETQRNKGNFPGRFSGRQFSNSRSEMNVSTLELGDSALYLCASSSSGGQTQYFGPGTRLLVL.

This clone was observed a few times. The J gene is TRBJ1-3, the V gene TRBV12-5, with 7 bases aligning to TRBD1. V shed 3 bases and J 6 bases; nucleotides not matched to a gene: 2. Per germline, CDR1 LGHNT and CDR2 FRNRAP. The CDR3 consists of 13 residues. The DNA for the CDR3 is TGTGCTAGTGGTTTCGACAGGGTAAACACCATATATTTT. Protein sequence: CASGFDRVNTIYF.

V and J are TRBV21-1 and TRBJ2-7; the table's TRBD1 call for D was not verified on the DNA. TRBV21-1 is a pseudogene locus. There are 16 residues in the CDR3. The CDR3 reads CASSKVSSGERYEQYF. CDR3 DNA: TGTGCCAGCAGCAAAGTCTCGTCAGGGGAGCGGTACGAGCAGTACTTC.

The chain couples TRBV6-5 to TRBJ1-1; TRBD1 aligns across 9 bases. The ends lost 6 bases at V and 8 bases at J; junction bases unmatched: 7. Germline loops: CDR1 MNHEY, CDR2 SVGAGI. The CDR3 contains 13 residues. The CDR3 DNA reads TGTGCCAGCAGGCGGGACAGGGTAAGGGAAGCTTTCTTT. This gives the protein CASRRDRVREAFF.

The chain couples TRBV30 to TRBJ2-1, with a tentative D call TRBD2 (7 bases). The CDR3 totals 14 residues. The V gene's germline CDR1 is GTSNPN and CDR2 SVGIG (reference sequence). V shed 3 bases and J shed 2 bases, with 11 bases lying between them. Here the CDR3 DNA reads TGTGCCTGGAGATGGGGGGGGCCCTACAATGAGCAGTTCTTC. Its translation: CAWRWGGPYNEQFF.

The rearrangement joins TRBV9 to TRBJ1-4; 10 bases map to TRBD1. Trimming cost V 6 bases and J 6 bases; bases outside gene matches: 5. This CDR3 comprises 14 residues. CDR1 and CDR2 from the germline V gene are SGDLS and YYNGEE. The CDR3 region has the DNA TGTGCCAGCAATGGGGGACAGGGGCATGAAAAACTGTTTTTT. It is translated as CASNGGQGHEKLFF. Using reference TRBV9 and TRBJ1-4 for the parts outside the CDR3, the full variable domain is DSGVTQTPKHLITATGQRVTLRCSPRSGDLSVYWYQQSLDQGLQFLIQYYNGEERAKGNILERFSAQQFPDLHSELNLSSLELGDSALYFCASNGGQGHEKLFFGSGTQLSVL.

The gene calls are TRBV3-1 (or the pseudogene TRBV3-2) and TRBJ2-7, with 9 bases identical to TRBD1. Germline V gene sequence: CDR1 LGHDT, CDR2 YNNKEL (reference sequence). Trimming took 10 bases from V and 4 from J; bases not matched to a gene: 5. This CDR3 comprises 12 residues. In DNA form, the CDR3 reads TGTGCCACCACAGGGACAGGGTACGAGCAGTACTTC. Its protein is CATTGTGYEQYF.

The DNA of the CDR3 is TGCGCCAGCAGCTTGGCCGTGACAGACAACACCGGGGAGCTGTTTTTT. It encodes CASSLAVTDNTGELFF. The rearrangement joins TRBV5-1 to TRBJ2-2, with a possible D match to TRBD1 (5 bases). Trimming cost V 0 bases and J 2 bases, with 11 bases left between them. Germline CDR1 SGHRS, CDR2 YFSETQ. The CDR3 loop spans 16 amino acids. Full variable domain (rest looked up from reference TRBV5-1 and TRBJ2-2): KAGVTQTPRYLIKTRGQQVTLSCSPISGHRSVSWYQQTPGQGLQFLFEYFSETQRNKGNFPGRFSGRQFSNSRSEMNVSTLELGDSALYLCASSLAVTDNTGELFFGEGSRLTVL.

This chain connects TRBV12-5 to TRBJ2-1; D possibly corresponds to TRBD1 (5 bases). The CDR3 totals 14 residues. Germline assignment: CDR1 LGHNT and CDR2 FRNRAP. V was clipped by 0 bases and J by 5 bases, with 8 bases between them. The CDR3 DNA reads TGTGCTAGTGGTTTGGTGGGGCAGAACAATGAGCAGTTCTTC. It encodes CASGLVGQNNEQFF.

This clone came up once. The chain recombines TRBV10-2 with TRBJ1-4; TRBD1 might be the D (5 bases). The CDR3 spans 12 residues. CDR1 WSHSY and CDR2 SAAADI come from the germline V gene. V was shortened by 5 bases and J by 8 bases, with 9 bases between the two germline ends. CDR3 nucleotides: TGCGCCAGCAGTCCAGGGAGGGAAAAACTGTTTTTT. Protein sequence: CASSPGREKLFF.

The rearrangement links TRBV5-1 to TRBJ1-1; possibly TRBD1 for D (6 bases). The V and J ends lost 0 bases and 4 bases respectively, with 7 bases between them. Germline values: CDR1 SGHRS, CDR2 YFSETQ. The CDR3 runs to 13 residues. The CDR3 DNA is TGCGCCAGCAGCTTGGAACAGGGCACTGAAGCTTTCTTT. Amino acid sequence: CASSLEQGTEAFF.

V and J are TRBV10-1 and TRBJ2-7, with 16 bases matching TRBD2. Trimming at V came to 6 bases and at J to 3 bases, leaving 11 bases not matched to a gene. CDR3 size: 18 residues. Germline lookup yields CDR1 WNHNN and CDR2 SYGVQD (reference sequence). This CDR3 is CASSPGLAGGSLSYEQYF. Written as DNA, the CDR3 is TGCGCCAGCAGCCCGGGACTAGCGGGAGGGTCTCTTAGCTACGAGCAGTACTTC.

The chain combines TRBV12-3 or TRBV12-4 with TRBJ1-2; 7 bases align to TRBD1. V trimming: 5 bases; J trimming: 3 bases; junction bases outside the gene matches: 3. The CDR3 is 13 residues long. The CDR3 nucleotides are TGTGCCAGCAGTGGGGACAGAGACTATGGCTACACCTTC. This translates into CASSGDRDYGYTF.

V usage is TRBV29-1 and J usage is TRBJ2-5, with TRBD1 identical over 7 bases. Germline CDR1 reads SQVTM; CDR2 reads ANQGSEA. CDR3 length: 13 amino acids. V lost 6 bases to trimming and J lost 2 bases; unmatched junction nucleotides: 6. The CDR3 reads CSVPGQNQETQYF. CDR3 nucleotide sequence: TGCAGCGTGCCGGGACAGAATCAAGAGACCCAGTACTTC.

The chain joins TRBV5-6 to TRBJ2-2; D gene ambiguous. Trimming took 2 bases from V and 6 from J, leaving 8 bases between them. Germline V gene data show CDR1 as SGHDT and CDR2 as YYEEEE. The CDR3 has 13 amino acids. CDR3 sequence: CASSLASPGELFF. DNA of the CDR3: TGTGCCAGCAGCTTAGCCTCTCCCGGGGAGCTGTTTTTT.

This chain connects TRBV27 to TRBJ1-1, with a tentative D call TRBD1 (5 bases). Trimming removed 6 bases at V and 1 base at J, with 9 bases between. The CDR3 consists of 13 residues. Germline CDR1 reads MNHEY; CDR2 reads SMNVEV (reference sequence). The CDR3 nucleotides are TGTGCCAGCAGAAGGGACTCGAACACTGAAGCTTTCTTT. It yields the protein CASRRDSNTEAFF.

The chain joins TRBV18 to TRBJ2-1; maybe TRBD1 (5 bases). Germline V gives CDR1 KGHSH, CDR2 LQKENI. The CDR3 spans 14 residues. The V end was cut by 3 bases, the J end by 8 bases, with 14 bases between. The CDR3 DNA is TGTGCCAGCTCACCTACTCGGTTCAGGGATGAGCAGTTCTTC. Translated: CASSPTRFRDEQFF.

J is TRBJ1-5 and V is TRBV27; 7 nucleotides match TRBD1. CDR1 MNHEY and CDR2 SMNVEV come from the germline V gene (reference sequence). CDR3 size: 14 residues. V lost 3 bases and J lost 2; bases outside the gene matches: 1. The chain's CDR3 is CASSFTGGNQPQHF. In DNA form, the CDR3 reads TGTGCCAGCAGTTTTACAGGGGGCAATCAGCCCCAGCATTTT.

V usage is TRBV4-2 and J usage is TRBJ2-3; TRBD2 might be the D (5 bases). The CDR3 has 17 amino acids. V lost 4 bases, J lost 0 bases, and 17 bases lay in between. CDR1 and CDR2 from the germline V gene are LGHNA and YNFKEQ. The DNA for the CDR3 is TGTGCCAGCAGCCTAACTGGGAGTTCCCATAGCACAGATACGCAGTATTTT. The encoded protein is CASSLTGSSHSTDTQYF.